This is a list of T cell receptor beta chains from one sample in a study of regulatory T cells in long-lasting Graves disease. TCRdb used MiXCR to reprocess the multiplex PCR reads, holding one entry per CDR3 protein. The profile covers roughly 380,000 distinct CDR3 sequences, with approximately 15% appearing a single time and 25% to 30% taken by the ten largest. The sample was also linked to a second study, of T cells in Graves' hyperthyroidism and ophthalmopathy.

The sequences come from peripheral blood mononuclear cells (PBMCs), collected at new diagnosis, from a patient treated with antithyroid drugs. All receptors come from a man aged 35-49 years with Graves disease. Each CDR3 is given with its conserved first and last residue. Fields, in order: V gene, J gene, D gene, clone size, CDR3 DNA, CDR3 protein. A D gene is named only where the DNA matches it firmly. Clone sizes are given selectively: once, few, many, or a class where the clone is expanded.

V gene: TRBV7-9; J gene: TRBJ2-1; D gene: .; clone size: many; CDR3 DNA: TGTGCCAGCAGCCTTAGGGGTGAGCAGTTCTTC; CDR3 protein: CASSLRGEQFF
V gene: TRBV2; J gene: TRBJ2-5; D gene: .; clone size: many; CDR3 DNA: TGTGCCAGCAGTGAAATAACAGTCCAAGAGACCCAGTACTTC; CDR3 protein: CASSEITVQETQYF
V gene: TRBV7-9; J gene: TRBJ1-1; D gene: .; clone size: many; CDR3 DNA: TGTGCCAGCAGCCTCCGACAGGAGGGCACTGAAGCTTTCTTT; CDR3 protein: CASSLRQEGTEAFF
V gene: TRBV7-9; J gene: TRBJ2-7; D gene: .; clone size: .; CDR3 DNA: TGTGCCAGCAGCTTAGGGACGCGGGAGCAGTACTTC; CDR3 protein: CASSLGTREQYF
V gene: TRBV6-8; J gene: TRBJ1-4; D gene: TRBD1; clone size: many; CDR3 DNA: TGTGCCAGCAGTTACTCGAGTGACAGGGATGAAAAACTGTTTTTT; CDR3 protein: CASSYSSDRDEKLFF
V gene: TRBV10-3; J gene: TRBJ1-3; D gene: TRBD1; clone size: .; CDR3 DNA: TGTGCCGCAGGACAGGATTTAACCATATATTTT; CDR3 protein: CAAGQDLTIYF
V gene: TRBV20-1; J gene: TRBJ2-7; D gene: .; clone size: .; CDR3 DNA: TGCAGTGCTAGGAGGGAATCCTACGAGCAGTACTTC; CDR3 protein: CSARRESYEQYF
V gene: TRBV5-1; J gene: TRBJ2-3; D gene: TRBD2; clone size: many; CDR3 DNA: TGCGCCAGCAGCTTACTAGCGGCCACAGATACGCAGTATTTT; CDR3 protein: CASSLLAATDTQYF
V gene: TRBV7-2; J gene: TRBJ2-1; D gene: .; clone size: many; CDR3 DNA: TGTGCCAGCAGCTATGACAGCTCCTCCTACAATGAGCAGTTCTTC; CDR3 protein: CASSYDSSSYNEQFF
V gene: TRBV5-1; J gene: TRBJ2-7; D gene: .; clone size: many; CDR3 DNA: TGCGCCAGCAGCTTGAGGGATGCCTACGAGCAGTACTTC; CDR3 protein: CASSLRDAYEQYF
V gene: TRBV2; J gene: TRBJ2-3; D gene: .; clone size: many; CDR3 DNA: TGTGCCAGCAGTGAATCGTCGGGGATAGATACGCAGTATTTT; CDR3 protein: CASSESSGIDTQYF
V gene: TRBV7-9; J gene: TRBJ2-3; D gene: .; clone size: many; CDR3 DNA: TGTGCCAGCAACCTCAGGGGTAGTACAGATACGCAGTATTTT; CDR3 protein: CASNLRGSTDTQYF